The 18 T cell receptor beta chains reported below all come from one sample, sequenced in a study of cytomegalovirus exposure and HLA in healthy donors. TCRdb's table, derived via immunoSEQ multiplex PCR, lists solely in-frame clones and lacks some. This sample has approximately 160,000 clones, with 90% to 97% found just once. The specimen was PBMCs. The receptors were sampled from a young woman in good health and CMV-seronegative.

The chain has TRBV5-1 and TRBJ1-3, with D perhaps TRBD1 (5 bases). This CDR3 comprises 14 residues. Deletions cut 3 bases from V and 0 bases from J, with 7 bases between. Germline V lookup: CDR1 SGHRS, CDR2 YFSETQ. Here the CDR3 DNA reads TGCGCCAGCAGCTCGGACATCTCTGGAAACACCATATATTTT. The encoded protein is CASSSDISGNTIYF.

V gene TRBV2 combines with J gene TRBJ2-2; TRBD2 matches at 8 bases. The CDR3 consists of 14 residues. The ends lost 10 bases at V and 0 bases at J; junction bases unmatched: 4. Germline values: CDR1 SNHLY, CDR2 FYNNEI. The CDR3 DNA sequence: TGTGCCACCCCACTAGCGGCGAACACCGGGGAGCTGTTTTTT. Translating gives CATPLAANTGELFF.

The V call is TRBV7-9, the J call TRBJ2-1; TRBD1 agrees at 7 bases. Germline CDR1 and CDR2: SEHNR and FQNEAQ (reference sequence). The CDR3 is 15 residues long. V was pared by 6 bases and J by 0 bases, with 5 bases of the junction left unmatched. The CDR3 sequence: CASRAGTVSYNEQFF. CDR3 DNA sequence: TGTGCCAGCAGAGCCGGGACAGTCTCCTACAATGAGCAGTTCTTC. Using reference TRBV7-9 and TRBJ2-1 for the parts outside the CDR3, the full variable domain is DTGVSQNPRHKITKRGQNVTFRCDPISEHNRLYWYRQTLGQGPEFLTYFQNEAQLEKSRLLSDRFSAERPKGSFSTLEIQRTEQGDSAMYLCASRAGTVSYNEQFFGPGTRLTVL.

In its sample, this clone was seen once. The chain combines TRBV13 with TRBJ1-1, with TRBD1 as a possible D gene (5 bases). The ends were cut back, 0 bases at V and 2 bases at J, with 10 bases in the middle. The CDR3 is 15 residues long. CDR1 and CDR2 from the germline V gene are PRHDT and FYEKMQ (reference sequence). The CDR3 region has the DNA TGTGCCAGCAGCTTAGGTCGGGGGTTCAACACTGAAGCTTTCTTT. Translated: CASSLGRGFNTEAFF.

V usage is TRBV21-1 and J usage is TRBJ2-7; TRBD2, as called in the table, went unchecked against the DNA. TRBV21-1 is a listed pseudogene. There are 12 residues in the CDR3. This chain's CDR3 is CASSKALYEQYF. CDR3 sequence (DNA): TGTGCCAGCAGCAAAGCGCTATACGAGCAGTACTTC.

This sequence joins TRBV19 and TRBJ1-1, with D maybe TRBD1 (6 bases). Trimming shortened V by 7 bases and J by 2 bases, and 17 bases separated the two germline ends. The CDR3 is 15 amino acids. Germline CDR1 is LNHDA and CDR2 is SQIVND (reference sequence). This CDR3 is CASTPTGRGNTEAFF. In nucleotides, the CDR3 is TGTGCCAGTACCCCAACGGGCAGGGGTAACACTGAAGCTTTCTTT. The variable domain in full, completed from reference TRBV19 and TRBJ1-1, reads DGGITQSPKYLFRKEGQNVTLSCEQNLNHDAMYWYRQDPGQGLRLIYYSQIVNDFQKGDIAEGYSVSREKKESFPLTVTSAQKNPTAFYLCASTPTGRGNTEAFFGQGTRLTVV.

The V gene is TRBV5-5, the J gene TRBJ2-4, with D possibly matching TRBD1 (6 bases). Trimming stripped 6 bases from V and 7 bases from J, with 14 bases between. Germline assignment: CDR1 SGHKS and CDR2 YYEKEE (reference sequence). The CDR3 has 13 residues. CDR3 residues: CASNRVGENIQYF. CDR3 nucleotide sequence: TGTGCCAGCAACAGGGTGGGTGAGAACATTCAGTACTTC.

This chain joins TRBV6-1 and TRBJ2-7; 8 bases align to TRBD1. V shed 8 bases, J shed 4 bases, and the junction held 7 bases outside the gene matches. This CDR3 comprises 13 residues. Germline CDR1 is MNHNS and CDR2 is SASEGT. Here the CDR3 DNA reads TGTGCCAGCGGACAGGGAACCACGTACGAGCAGTACTTC. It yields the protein CASGQGTTYEQYF.

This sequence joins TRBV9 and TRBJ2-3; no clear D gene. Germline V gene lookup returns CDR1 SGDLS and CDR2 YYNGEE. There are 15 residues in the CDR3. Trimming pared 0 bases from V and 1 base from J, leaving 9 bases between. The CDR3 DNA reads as TGTGCCAGCAGCGTAGAATCCCCCGGCACAGATACGCAGTATTTT. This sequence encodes CASSVESPGTDTQYF.

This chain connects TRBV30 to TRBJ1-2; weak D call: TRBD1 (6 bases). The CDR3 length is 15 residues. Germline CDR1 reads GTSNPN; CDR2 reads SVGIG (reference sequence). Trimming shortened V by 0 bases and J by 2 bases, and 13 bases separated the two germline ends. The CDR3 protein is CAWSVPQGQNYGYTF. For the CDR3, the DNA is TGTGCCTGGAGTGTACCGCAGGGGCAAAACTATGGCTACACCTTC. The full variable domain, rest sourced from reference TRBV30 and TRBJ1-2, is SQTIHQWPATLVQPVGSPLSLECTVEGTSNPNLYWYRQAAGRGLQLLFYSVGIGQISSEVPQNLSASRPQDRQFILSSKKLLLSDSGFYLCAWSVPQGQNYGYTFGSGTRLTVV.

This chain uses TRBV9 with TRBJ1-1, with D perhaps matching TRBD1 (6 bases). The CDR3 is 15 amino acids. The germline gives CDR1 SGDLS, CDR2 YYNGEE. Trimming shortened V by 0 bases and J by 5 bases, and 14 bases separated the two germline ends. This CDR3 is CASSVGARGGTEAFF. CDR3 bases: TGTGCCAGCAGCGTAGGGGCGAGGGGGGGGACTGAAGCTTTCTTT.

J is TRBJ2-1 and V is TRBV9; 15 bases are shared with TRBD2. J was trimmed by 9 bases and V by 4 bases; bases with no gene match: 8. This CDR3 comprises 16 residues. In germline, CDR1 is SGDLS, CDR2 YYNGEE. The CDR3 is CASSSQGLAGGREQFF. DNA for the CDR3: TGTGCCAGCAGCTCCCAAGGACTAGCGGGGGGGCGTGAGCAGTTCTTC.

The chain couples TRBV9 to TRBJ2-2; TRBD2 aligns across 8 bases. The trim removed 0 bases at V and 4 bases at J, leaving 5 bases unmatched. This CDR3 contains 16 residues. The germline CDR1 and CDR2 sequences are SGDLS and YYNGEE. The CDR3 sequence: CASSVAGTSSTGELFF. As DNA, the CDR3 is TGTGCCAGCAGCGTAGCCGGGACTAGTAGCACCGGGGAGCTGTTTTTT.

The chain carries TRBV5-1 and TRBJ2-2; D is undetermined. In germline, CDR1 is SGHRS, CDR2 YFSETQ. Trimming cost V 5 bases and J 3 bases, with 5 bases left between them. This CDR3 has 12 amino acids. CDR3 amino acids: CASRYDTGELFF. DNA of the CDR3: TGCGCCAGCAGATATGACACCGGGGAGCTGTTTTTT.

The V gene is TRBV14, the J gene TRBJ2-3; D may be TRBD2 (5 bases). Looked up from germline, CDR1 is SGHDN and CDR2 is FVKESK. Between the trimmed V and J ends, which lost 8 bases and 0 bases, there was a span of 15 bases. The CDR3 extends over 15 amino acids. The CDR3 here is CASQRAAKSTDTQYF. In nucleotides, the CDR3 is TGTGCCAGCCAAAGAGCGGCTAAAAGCACAGATACGCAGTATTTT.

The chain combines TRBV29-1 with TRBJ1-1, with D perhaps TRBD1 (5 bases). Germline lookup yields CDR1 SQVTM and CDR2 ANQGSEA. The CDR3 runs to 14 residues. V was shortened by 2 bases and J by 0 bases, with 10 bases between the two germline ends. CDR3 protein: CSVESAGVNTEAFF. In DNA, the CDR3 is TGCAGCGTTGAAAGCGCGGGGGTGAACACTGAAGCTTTCTTT. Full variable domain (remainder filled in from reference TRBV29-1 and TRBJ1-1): SAVISQKPSRDICQRGTSLTIQCQVDSQVTMMFWYRQQPGQSLTLIATANQGSEATYESGFVIDKFPISRPNLTFSTLTVSNMSPEDSSIYLCSVESAGVNTEAFFGQGTRLTVV.

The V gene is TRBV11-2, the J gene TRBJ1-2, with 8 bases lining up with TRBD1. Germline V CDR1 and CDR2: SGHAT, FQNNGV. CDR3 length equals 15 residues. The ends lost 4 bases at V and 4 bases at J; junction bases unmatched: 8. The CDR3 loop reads CASSSDRGMGYGYTF. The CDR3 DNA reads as TGTGCCAGCAGCTCCGACAGGGGTATGGGCTATGGCTACACCTTC. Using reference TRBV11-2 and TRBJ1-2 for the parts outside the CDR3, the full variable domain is EAGVAQSPRYKIIEKRQSVAFWCNPISGHATLYWYQQILGQGPKLLIQFQNNGVVDDSQLPKDRFSAERLKGVDSTLKIQPAKLEDSAVYLCASSSDRGMGYGYTFGSGTRLTVV.

In DNA, the CDR3 is TGTGCCAGCAGTGACCCAGAGAGCCCAGGGGCAAATGGCTACACCTTC. Protein product: CASSDPESPGANGYTF. V gene TRBV6-4 combines with J gene TRBJ1-2; TRBD1 might be the D (6 bases). Germline V CDR1 and CDR2: MRHNA, SNTAGT. V dropped 2 bases and J dropped 6 bases, with 19 bases sitting between them. This CDR3 contains 16 residues.